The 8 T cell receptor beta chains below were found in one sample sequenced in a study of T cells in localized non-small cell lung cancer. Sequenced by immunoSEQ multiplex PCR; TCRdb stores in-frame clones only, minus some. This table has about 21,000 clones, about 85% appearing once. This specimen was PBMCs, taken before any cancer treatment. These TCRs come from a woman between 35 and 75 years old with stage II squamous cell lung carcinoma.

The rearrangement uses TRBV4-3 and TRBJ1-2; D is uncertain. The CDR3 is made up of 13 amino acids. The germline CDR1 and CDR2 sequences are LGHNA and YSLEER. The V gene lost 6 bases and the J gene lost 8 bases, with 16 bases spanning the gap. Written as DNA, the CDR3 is TGCGCCAGCAGTCTAACCCCATCCGGAGGCTACACCTTC. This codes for CASSLTPSGGYTF.

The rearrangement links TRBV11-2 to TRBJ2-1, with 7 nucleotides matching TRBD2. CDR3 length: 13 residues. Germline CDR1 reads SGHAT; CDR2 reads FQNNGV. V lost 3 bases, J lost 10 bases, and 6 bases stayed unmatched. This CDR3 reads CASSFQTGGEQFF. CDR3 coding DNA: TGTGCCAGCAGCTTCCAGACGGGAGGAGAGCAGTTCTTC.

In nucleotides, the CDR3 is TGTGCTAGTGGTTTGCGGCGGGGCGCGTGGAATGAGCAGTTCTTC. Translation: CASGLRRGAWNEQFF. The rearrangement uses TRBV12-5 and TRBJ2-1, with D tentatively TRBD2 (6 bases). The CDR3 spans 15 residues. Trimming pared 2 bases from V and 7 bases from J, leaving 15 bases between. The germline CDR1 and CDR2 sequences are LGHNT and FRNRAP.

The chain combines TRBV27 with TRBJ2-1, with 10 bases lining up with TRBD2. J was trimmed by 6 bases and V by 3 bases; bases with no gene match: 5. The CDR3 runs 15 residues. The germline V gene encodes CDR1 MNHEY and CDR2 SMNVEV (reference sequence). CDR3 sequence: CASSFPAGGLNEQFF. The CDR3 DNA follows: TGTGCCAGCAGTTTTCCAGCGGGGGGGCTCAATGAGCAGTTCTTC.

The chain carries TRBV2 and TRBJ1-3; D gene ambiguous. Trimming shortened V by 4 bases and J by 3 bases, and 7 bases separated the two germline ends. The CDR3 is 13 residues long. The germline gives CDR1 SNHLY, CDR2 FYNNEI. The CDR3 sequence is CASSAVVGNTIYF. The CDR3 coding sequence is TGTGCCAGCAGTGCGGTAGTTGGAAACACCATATATTTT.

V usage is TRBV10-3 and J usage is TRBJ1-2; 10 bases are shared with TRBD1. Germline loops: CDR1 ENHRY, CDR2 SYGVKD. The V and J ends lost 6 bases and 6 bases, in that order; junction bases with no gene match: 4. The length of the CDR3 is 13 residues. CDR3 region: CAIRGGTGDGYTF. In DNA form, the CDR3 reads TGTGCCATCAGGGGAGGGACAGGGGATGGCTACACCTTC.

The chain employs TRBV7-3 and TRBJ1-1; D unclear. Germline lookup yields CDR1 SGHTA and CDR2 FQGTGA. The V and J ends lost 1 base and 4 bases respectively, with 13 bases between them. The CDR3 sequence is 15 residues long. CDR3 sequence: CASSLRPDGSTEAFF. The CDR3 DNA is TGTGCCAGCAGCTTAAGACCGGACGGGAGCACTGAAGCTTTCTTT.

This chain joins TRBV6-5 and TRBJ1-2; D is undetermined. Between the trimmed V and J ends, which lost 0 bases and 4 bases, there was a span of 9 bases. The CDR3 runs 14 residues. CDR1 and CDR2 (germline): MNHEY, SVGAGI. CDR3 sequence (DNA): TGTGCCAGCAGTTACTCGAAGGGTATCTATGGCTACACCTTC. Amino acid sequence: CASSYSKGIYGYTF.